A selection of T cell receptor beta chains follows, all from one sample in a study of response to subunit inactivated influenza vaccine. TCRdb re-called the RT-PCR reads through MiXCR, storing one row per CDR3 protein. Here the sample spans approximately 700,000 distinct CDR3 sequences, approximately 15% being singletons. Sequenced material: PBMCs from blood, taken 14 to 15 days before vaccination. The receptors derive from a man aged 45-60 years who received an inactivated influenza vaccine. Each CDR3 is given with its conserved first and last residue. D genes are given only for firm matches. Size is omitted from some rows. Given values are once, few, many or a class for expanded clones.

clone size: -
J gene: TRBJ1-1
D gene: TRBD1
V gene: TRBV4-1
CDR3 DNA: TGCGCCAGCAGCCCCCCCCAGGGGGGCTTCACTGAAGCTTTCTTT
CDR3 protein: CASSPPQGGFTEAFF

clone size: many
J gene: TRBJ2-7
D gene: -
V gene: TRBV4-2
CDR3 DNA: TGTGCCAGCAGCCAAGACGTAGCCTACGAGCAGTACTTC
CDR3 protein: CASSQDVAYEQYF

clone size: few
J gene: TRBJ2-1
D gene: -
V gene: TRBV11-2
CDR3 DNA: TGTGCCAGCAGCTTAGTACAGGGGGAGGGAGGCAATGAGCAGTTCTTC
CDR3 protein: CASSLVQGEGGNEQFF

clone size: few
J gene: TRBJ2-7
D gene: TRBD1
V gene: TRBV29-1
CDR3 DNA: TGCAGCGTTGAAAACAGGGGTGCCGACTACGAGCAGTACTTC
CDR3 protein: CSVENRGADYEQYF

clone size: few
J gene: TRBJ1-5
D gene: -
V gene: TRBV19
CDR3 DNA: TGTGCCAGTAGTATAGGGGGTCAGCCCCAGCATTTT
CDR3 protein: CASSIGGQPQHF

clone size: many
J gene: TRBJ2-1
D gene: -
V gene: TRBV5-1
CDR3 DNA: TGTGCCAGCAGCTTAGGGGAGTACAATGAGCAGTTCTTC
CDR3 protein: CASSLGEYNEQFF

clone size: many
J gene: TRBJ2-7
D gene: TRBD1
V gene: TRBV9
CDR3 DNA: TGTGCCAGCAGCGCCCTGGGGACAGGGTTCGAGCAGTACTTC
CDR3 protein: CASSALGTGFEQYF

clone size: -
J gene: TRBJ2-3
D gene: -
V gene: TRBV27
CDR3 DNA: TGTGCCAGCAGTTTATTCGGGGCGTGGCAGAGCACAGATACGCAGTATTTT
CDR3 protein: CASSLFGAWQSTDTQYF

clone size: -
J gene: TRBJ2-7
D gene: -
V gene: TRBV5-1
CDR3 DNA: TGCGCCAGCAGCTTGGTCGCACAGGGGGGGACCTACGAGCAGTACTTC
CDR3 protein: CASSLVAQGGTYEQYF

clone size: many
J gene: TRBJ2-6
D gene: -
V gene: TRBV14
CDR3 DNA: TGTGCCAGCAGCCGGGGTTCATCTGGGGCCAACGTCCTGACTTTC
CDR3 protein: CASSRGSSGANVLTF

clone size: -
J gene: TRBJ2-7
D gene: -
V gene: TRBV9
CDR3 DNA: TGTGCCAGCAGCGTAGGCCCTGGGGACCCCACCTACGAGCAGTACTTC
CDR3 protein: CASSVGPGDPTYEQYF

clone size: few
J gene: TRBJ2-1
D gene: -
V gene: TRBV30
CDR3 DNA: TGTGCCTGGAGTGTTTCGTTCTCCTACAATGAGCAGTTCTTC
CDR3 protein: CAWSVSFSYNEQFF

clone size: few
J gene: TRBJ1-5
D gene: -
V gene: TRBV12-3/TRBV12-4
CDR3 DNA: TGTGCCAGCAGTTTAGCTGGGATGCGGGGAGGCAATCAGCCCCAGCATTTT
CDR3 protein: CASSLAGMRGGNQPQHF

clone size: few
J gene: TRBJ2-1
D gene: TRBD2
V gene: TRBV11-2
CDR3 DNA: TGTGCCAGCAGCTTAGCCACAATAGCGGGGGCATACAATGAGCAGTTCTTC
CDR3 protein: CASSLATIAGAYNEQFF

clone size: -
J gene: TRBJ2-7
D gene: -
V gene: TRBV12-3/TRBV12-4
CDR3 DNA: TGTGCCAGCAGTCTAGGGCCGCAGGGTTCCTACGAGCAGTACTTC
CDR3 protein: CASSLGPQGSYEQYF

clone size: -
J gene: TRBJ2-5
D gene: -
V gene: TRBV12-3/TRBV12-4
CDR3 DNA: TGTGCCAGCAGTTTCTGGGGGGCAGGAGAGACCCAGTACTTC
CDR3 protein: CASSFWGAGETQYF

clone size: few
J gene: TRBJ2-5
D gene: TRBD2
V gene: TRBV6-5
CDR3 DNA: TGTGCCAGCAGTTACCCAACTAGCGGGGGGGCGGAGACCCAGTACTTC
CDR3 protein: CASSYPTSGGAETQYF

clone size: -
J gene: TRBJ2-7
D gene: -
V gene: TRBV20-1
CDR3 DNA: TGCAGTGCCGGGGGAAGCGGATCTTCCTACGAGCAGTACTTC
CDR3 protein: CSAGGSGSSYEQYF

clone size: many
J gene: TRBJ2-1
D gene: -
V gene: TRBV20-1
CDR3 DNA: TGCAGTGCTCGAAAAACGGCATTTAGCTCCTACAATGAGCAGTTCTTC
CDR3 protein: CSARKTAFSSYNEQFF

clone size: -
J gene: TRBJ2-1
D gene: -
V gene: TRBV5-1
CDR3 DNA: TGCGCCAGCAGCTCGGCAGGGGGAGGAGAGGGGGTTTCCTACAATGAGCAGTTCTTC
CDR3 protein: CASSSAGGGEGVSYNEQFF

clone size: many
J gene: TRBJ2-6
D gene: -
V gene: TRBV18
CDR3 DNA: TGTGCCAGCTCACCAATCCCTGGGGCCAACGTCCTGACTTTC
CDR3 protein: CASSPIPGANVLTF

clone size: few
J gene: TRBJ1-5
D gene: -
V gene: TRBV12-3/TRBV12-4
CDR3 DNA: TGTGCCAGCAGTTTAGTCGGCTGGCCCCAGCATTTT
CDR3 protein: CASSLVGWPQHF

clone size: few
J gene: TRBJ1-1
D gene: -
V gene: TRBV10-3
CDR3 DNA: TGTGCCATCAGTGCGGGGCGGCCGCAGGACACTGAAGCTTTCTTT
CDR3 protein: CAISAGRPQDTEAFF

clone size: -
J gene: TRBJ2-1
D gene: TRBD1
V gene: TRBV12-3/TRBV12-4
CDR3 DNA: TGTGCCAGCAGCCTGACAGGGGACTCCTACAATGAGCAGTTCTTC
CDR3 protein: CASSLTGDSYNEQFF

clone size: few
J gene: TRBJ1-1
D gene: -
V gene: TRBV6-5
CDR3 DNA: TGTGCCAGCAGTTACGGGTCGAAGTCTGAAGCTTTCTTT
CDR3 protein: CASSYGSKSEAFF

clone size: once
J gene: TRBJ2-7
D gene: -
V gene: TRBV11-2
CDR3 DNA: TGTGCCAGCAGCCCGTTGACTGGGGTAGAGCAGTACTTC
CDR3 protein: CASSPLTGVEQYF

clone size: -
J gene: TRBJ2-7
D gene: -
V gene: TRBV6-1
CDR3 DNA: TGTGCCAGCAGGAGAGGACCCTCCTACGAGCAGTACTTC
CDR3 protein: CASRRGPSYEQYF

clone size: many
J gene: TRBJ1-6
D gene: -
V gene: TRBV5-6
CDR3 DNA: TGTGCCAGCAGCTTGGAGGGCAGGGTGAATTCACCCCTCCACTTT
CDR3 protein: CASSLEGRVNSPLHF

clone size: few
J gene: TRBJ1-3
D gene: TRBD1
V gene: TRBV3-1
CDR3 DNA: TGTGCCAGCAGCCAGAGCGGGACAGCCTTCTCTGGAAACACCATATATTTT
CDR3 protein: CASSQSGTAFSGNTIYF